This T cell receptor (beta chain) is from a study of molecular identifiers for immune sequencing clone quantification. Study-wide context: Five aliquots were made in replicates from the RNA of approximately 20,000 or 98,000 naive CD8 cells, and four were sequenced.

Details on this clonotype: Its matching antigen is unknown.

Methods described previously were used for bulk TCR libraries, and listed TCR primers were applied. Each CDR3 protein gets one entry after TCRdb re-called the PCR reads with MiXCR. The sample yields about 97,000 distinct CDR3 sequences, about 35% seen once. Findings and limits, study-wide: Jurkat TCR RNA that was spiked in from one cell was reportedly detectable among under 1.2 million naive cells.

The CDR3 runs to 15 residues. V was clipped by 1 base and J by 4 bases, with 10 bases between them. The germline CDR1 and CDR2 sequences are SGHDN and FVKESK. Sequences were obtained from naive CD8+ T cells from blood, with Jurkat cell RNA spiked in. Described subset: FACS-sorted CD8+CD4-CCR7+CD45RA+ naive T cells. The chain carries TRBV14 and TRBJ2-2, with D perhaps matching TRBD2 (6 bases). The source is a human donor in good health. Some libraries in this study had Jurkat cell RNA spiked in. CDR3 loop: CASSQAGEITGELFF. CDR3 DNA sequence: TGTGCCAGCAGCCAAGCGGGAGAGATCACCGGGGAGCTGTTTTTT.